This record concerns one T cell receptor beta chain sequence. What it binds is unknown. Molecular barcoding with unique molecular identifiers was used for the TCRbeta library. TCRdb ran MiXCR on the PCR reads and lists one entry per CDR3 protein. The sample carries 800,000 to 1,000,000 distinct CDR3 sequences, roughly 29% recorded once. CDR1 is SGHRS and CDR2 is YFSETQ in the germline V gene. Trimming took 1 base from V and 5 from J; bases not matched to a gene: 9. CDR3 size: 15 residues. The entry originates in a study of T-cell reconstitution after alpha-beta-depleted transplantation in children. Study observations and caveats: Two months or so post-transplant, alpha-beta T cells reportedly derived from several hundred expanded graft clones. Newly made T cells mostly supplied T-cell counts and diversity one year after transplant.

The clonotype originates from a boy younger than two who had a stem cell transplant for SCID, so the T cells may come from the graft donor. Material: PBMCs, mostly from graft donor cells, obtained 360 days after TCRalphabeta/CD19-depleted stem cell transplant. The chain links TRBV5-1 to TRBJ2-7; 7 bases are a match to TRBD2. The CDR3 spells CASSLIWGGEDEQYF. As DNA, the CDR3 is TGCGCCAGCAGCTTGATTTGGGGGGGGGAGGACGAGCAGTACTTC.